This T cell receptor beta chain was captured by sequencing in a study of T cell changes during pregnancy in multiple sclerosis. CDR1 is SGHRS and CDR2 is YFSETQ in the germline V gene. There are 14 residues in the CDR3. The trim removed 1 base at V and 4 bases at J, leaving 1 base unmatched. The table came from immunoSEQ multiplex PCR; TCRdb's copy has only in-frame clones and leaves some out. The sample comprises nearly 110,000 clones, less than 95% of which are singletons, and around 1.6% rests with the top ten. This clone is a singleton in its sample. The source was peripheral blood, collected before pregnancy. This clonotype was sampled from a female donor with multiple sclerosis, enrolled in a pregnancy study. The rearrangement uses TRBV5-1 and TRBJ2-1; 8 nucleotides agree with TRBD1. The CDR3 is CASSLQGAYNEQFF. In DNA form, the CDR3 reads TGCGCCAGCAGCTTGCAGGGGGCGTACAATGAGCAGTTCTTC.